The entry that follows covers one T cell receptor (beta chain) sequence. The sample originates from a study of blood T cell repertoires in COVID-19. Measured with immunoSEQ multiplex PCR; TCRdb has only the in-frame clones, and not every one. The top ten clones hold approximately 42% of a sample with approximately 43,000 clones, around 85% of them seen once. The material sequenced was peripheral blood. The receptor's source is a man aged 40-49 years with active or convalescent COVID-19.

The CDR3 DNA reads TGTGCCAGCAGCGAAGCCGGGACTAGCGGCAATGAGCAGTTCTTC. This codes for CASSEAGTSGNEQFF. The rearrangement links TRBV7-2 to TRBJ2-1; TRBD2 matches 11 bases. CDR1 and CDR2 from the germline V gene are SGHTA and FQGNSA. V dropped 5 bases and J dropped 6; count of bases not matched to a gene: 6. This CDR3 region has 15 residues.